This T cell receptor beta chain was profiled in a study of graft-versus-host responses after intestinal transplantation (dated by TCRdb to the early 2020s). For the wider study: The transplants that recipients received were multivisceral, liver-intestinal, or isolated intestinal. Every recipient was given anti-thymocyte globulin induction, then maintenance tacrolimus and steroids for around three years. Graft-versus-host and host-versus-graft alloreactive T cell clones were tracked in the graft, circulation and bone marrow after intestinal transplantation using bulk TCR-beta CDR3 sequencing. Alloreactive clones were identified by sequencing pre-transplant mixed lymphocyte reaction products and comparing them with unstimulated pre-transplant donor and recipient T cells. The cohort enrolled 20 to 30 intestinal transplant recipients, one of whom was a retransplant, and 3 patients without pretransplant specimens were excluded. Donor T cell macrochimerism was defined as a peak of at least 4% donor T cells among recipient peripheral blood mononuclear cells. Rather than being sequenced by the commercial service, samples from three later patients were sequenced in-house on an Illumina MiSeq and processed with MiXCR.

The meaning of the sample's time point label: cells obtained before transplantation from donor or recipient. CD3+CD4+ and CD3+CD8+ populations were FACS-sorted from unstimulated pre-transplant donor and recipient cells taken from spleen or lymph nodes. About this clone itself: No cognate antigen has been identified for it. No much larger clonotype is one base removed from it; base qualities were not supplied.

Looking up the germline V gene (reference sequence) yields CDR1 SGHNT and CDR2 YYREEE. Reading from cysteine to phenylalanine, the CDR3 counts 15 amino acids. Here the CDR3 DNA is all that survives: 45 bases in frame from base 1. Trimming costs V 4 bases and J 2 bases, and their ends lie 15 bases apart. The paper's findings and limits, for the study overall: The conclusions were limited by the relatively low number and heterogeneity of the intestinal transplant patients. Early after transplant, peak levels of circulating GvH clones were found to be associated with declines in HvG clones. GvH clones turned up in recipient bone marrow, with some appearing earlier in ileal mucosa or blood, a pattern consistent with an intestinal mucosal origin. Patients with donor T cell macrochimerism had high GvH to HvG T cell clonal ratios in their allografts.

Library preparation used the immunoSEQ multiplex PCR assay. In most patients, genomic DNA was isolated using the Qiagen DNeasy Blood and Tissue Kit and sent frozen to Adaptive Biotechnologies for TCR sequencing. For most patients, high-throughput TCR-beta CDR3 sequencing of genomic DNA was performed by Adaptive Biotechnologies. The original methods were these. TCR sequencing data for some 19 patients were retrieved from Adaptive's ImmunoSEQ software; a few other patients were processed with MiXCR and VDJtools. To correct CD4 versus CD8 sorting errors, sequences present in both subsets at a frequency ratio below 5:1 were removed. CDR3 nucleotide sequences shared between donor and recipient were removed because the origin of such sequences could not be assigned. To be classed as alloreactive, a clone needed at least 2-fold expansion over unstimulated cells and a minimum CFSE-low frequency of 0.002% (template counts) or 0.001% (read counts). Clones detected in sequenced pre-transplant spleen, lymph node, or MLR CFSE-low populations of the donor or recipient were defined as mappable. Cumulative frequency of alloreactive clones was calculated as a percentage of all sequences weighted by copy number. Here the immuneACCESS table is served through TCRdb, limited to in-frame sequences with V and J called. Missing clones are a known gap in these copies; in checked studies unresolved V genes cover under half, and the rest lacks a known reason. The V and J calls and clone size are taken from that table; D and trimming were inferred from the DNA. The sample has some 120,000 clones on record, just over 90% of them singletons. Approximately 0.18% of the sample rests with the top ten.

The sample consisted of unstimulated CD4+ T cells sorted from spleen or lymph node cells, taken before intestinal transplant. Rearrangement joined TRBV5-4 to TRBJ2-5; TRBD2 could be the D gene, as 6 bases match. The clonotype was recovered from a human donor who received an intestinal transplant. The CDR3 protein is CASSLPYSGQETQYF. Here is the DNA: TGTGCCAGCAGCCTGCCTTATAGCGGACAAGAGACCCAGTACTTC.